This T cell receptor beta chain was retrieved from a study of PD-1 blockade in classical Hodgkin lymphoma. In this sample, this clone turned up a few times. The antigen is not known. In the same sample, other DNA sequences code for this CDR3. Here immunoSEQ multiplex PCR was the method, and the copy in TCRdb shows in-frame clones only, minus some. The table shows approximately 60,000 clones, with approximately 88% occurring only once. The V gene lost 5 bases and the J gene lost 4 bases, with 14 bases spanning the gap. This CDR3 has 14 residues. Per germline, CDR1 LNHNV and CDR2 YYDKDF (reference sequence). All patients relapsed after autologous stem cell transplantation, and brentuximab vedotin exposure varied. Study-level results: The study found that TCR diversity rose significantly by C4D1 in CD4+ but not CD8+ cells.

The sequencing here drew on peripheral blood mononuclear cells (PBMCs), taken at baseline. The genes are TRBV15 and TRBJ2-5; possible D gene TRBD2, 6 bases. The receptor comes from a human donor with classical Hodgkin lymphoma. CDR3 amino acids: CATSGDGGVETQYF. The CDR3 region has the DNA TGTGCCACCAGCGGGGACGGCGGGGTAGAGACCCAGTACTTC.